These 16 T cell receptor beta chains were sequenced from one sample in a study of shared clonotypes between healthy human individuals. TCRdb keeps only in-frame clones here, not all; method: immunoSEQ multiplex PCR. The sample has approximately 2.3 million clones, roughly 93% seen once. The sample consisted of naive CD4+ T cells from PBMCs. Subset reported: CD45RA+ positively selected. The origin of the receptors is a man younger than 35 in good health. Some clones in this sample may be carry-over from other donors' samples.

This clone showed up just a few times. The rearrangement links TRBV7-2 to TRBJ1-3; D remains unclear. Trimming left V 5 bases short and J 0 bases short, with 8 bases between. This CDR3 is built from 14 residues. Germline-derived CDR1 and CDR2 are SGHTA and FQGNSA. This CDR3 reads CASSATASGNTIYF. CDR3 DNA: TGTGCCAGCAGCGCCACGGCCTCTGGAAACACCATATATTTT.

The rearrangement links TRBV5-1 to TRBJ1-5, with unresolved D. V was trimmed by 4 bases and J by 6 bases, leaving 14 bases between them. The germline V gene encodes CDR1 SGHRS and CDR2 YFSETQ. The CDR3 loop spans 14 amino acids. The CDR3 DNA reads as TGCGCCAGCAGCCAAGCGGCAGTCTCTCAGCCCCAGCATTTT. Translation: CASSQAAVSQPQHF.

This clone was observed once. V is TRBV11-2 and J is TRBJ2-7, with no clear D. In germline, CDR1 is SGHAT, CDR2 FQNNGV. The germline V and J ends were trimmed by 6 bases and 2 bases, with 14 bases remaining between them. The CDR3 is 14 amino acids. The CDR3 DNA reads TGTGCCAGCAGACCCGAGGTACCGCCCTACGAGCAGTACTTC. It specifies CASRPEVPPYEQYF.

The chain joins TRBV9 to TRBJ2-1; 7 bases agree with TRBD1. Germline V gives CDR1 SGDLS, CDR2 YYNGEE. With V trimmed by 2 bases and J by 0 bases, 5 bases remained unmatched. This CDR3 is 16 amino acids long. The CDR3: CASSVVGTASYNEQFF. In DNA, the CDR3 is TGTGCCAGCAGCGTCGTCGGGACAGCCTCCTACAATGAGCAGTTCTTC.

CDR3 sequence (DNA): TGTGCCAGTAGTCACCGGGACAGGGCGCGTAATGAGCAGTTCTTC. Encoded protein: CASSHRDRARNEQFF. The rearrangement uses TRBV19 and TRBJ2-1; 9 bases align to TRBD1. Germline V gene sequence: CDR1 LNHDA, CDR2 SQIVND (reference sequence). V gave up 5 bases and J gave up 7 bases; unmatched junction bases: 9. This CDR3 spans 15 amino acids.

In DNA, the CDR3 is TGTGCCAGCAGTTTGTCGAGGGGTCATAATGAAAAACTGTTTTTT. As protein: CASSLSRGHNEKLFF. The V and J genes are TRBV27 and TRBJ1-4; maybe TRBD1 (5 bases). V shed 3 bases and J shed 4 bases, with 12 bases lying between them. The CDR3 has 15 amino acids. Germline loops: CDR1 MNHEY, CDR2 SMNVEV (reference sequence).

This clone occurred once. The DNA for the CDR3 is TGTGCCAGCAGTCCTCCGCGGGGGGGCTACGAGCAGTACTTC. Its translation is CASSPPRGGYEQYF. The chain recombines TRBV6-5 with TRBJ2-7, with TRBD2 matching 9 bases. V lost 5 bases, J lost 3 bases, and 5 bases stayed unmatched. Germline V gene sequence: CDR1 MNHEY, CDR2 SVGAGI. CDR3 length: 14 amino acids.

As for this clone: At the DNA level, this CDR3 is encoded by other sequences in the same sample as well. The CDR3 protein is CASSPTQGYNEQFF. The CDR3 region has the DNA TGTGCCAGCTCACCGACACAGGGTTACAATGAGCAGTTCTTC. J is TRBJ2-1 and V is TRBV18; a possible D gene is TRBD1 (6 bases). Trimming stripped 3 bases from V and 4 bases from J, with 10 bases between. The germline gives CDR1 KGHSH, CDR2 LQKENI. The CDR3 runs 14 residues.

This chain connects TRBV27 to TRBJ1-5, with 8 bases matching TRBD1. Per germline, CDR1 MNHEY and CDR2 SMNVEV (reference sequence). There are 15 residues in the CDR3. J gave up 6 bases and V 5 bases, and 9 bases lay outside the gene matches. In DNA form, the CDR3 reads TGTGCCAGCAGTCCAAGACCCGACAGGGGTCAGCCCCAGCATTTT. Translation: CASSPRPDRGQPQHF.

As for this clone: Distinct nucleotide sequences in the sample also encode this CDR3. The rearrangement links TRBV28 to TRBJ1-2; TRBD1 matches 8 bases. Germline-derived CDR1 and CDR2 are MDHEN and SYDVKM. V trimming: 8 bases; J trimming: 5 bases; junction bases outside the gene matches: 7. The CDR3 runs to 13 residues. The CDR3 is CASRTGPNYGYTF. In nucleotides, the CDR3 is TGTGCCAGCCGGACAGGGCCCAATTATGGCTACACCTTC.

CDR3 loop: CASSLWQGTNTDTQYF. In DNA form, the CDR3 reads TGTGCCAGCAGCTTATGGCAGGGGACCAACACAGATACGCAGTATTTT. The gene calls are TRBV7-9 and TRBJ2-3; the D gene is possibly TRBD1 (6 bases). This CDR3 comprises 16 residues. Trimming removed 2 bases at V and 2 bases at J, with 14 bases between. CDR1 is SEHNR, CDR2 FQNEAQ, per germline (reference sequence).

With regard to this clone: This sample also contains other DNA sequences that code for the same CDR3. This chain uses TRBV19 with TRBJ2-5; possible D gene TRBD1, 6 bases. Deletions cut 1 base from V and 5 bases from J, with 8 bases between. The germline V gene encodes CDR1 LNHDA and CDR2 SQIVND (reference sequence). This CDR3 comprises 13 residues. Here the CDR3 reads CASSIARGETQYF. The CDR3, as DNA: TGTGCCAGTAGTATAGCCAGGGGTGAGACCCAGTACTTC.

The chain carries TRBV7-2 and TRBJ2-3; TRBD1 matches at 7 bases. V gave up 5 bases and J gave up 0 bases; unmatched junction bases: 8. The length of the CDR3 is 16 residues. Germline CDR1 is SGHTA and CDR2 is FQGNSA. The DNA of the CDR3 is TGTGCCAGCAGCGGCAGAGGACAGGCGAGCACAGATACGCAGTATTTT. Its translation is CASSGRGQASTDTQYF.

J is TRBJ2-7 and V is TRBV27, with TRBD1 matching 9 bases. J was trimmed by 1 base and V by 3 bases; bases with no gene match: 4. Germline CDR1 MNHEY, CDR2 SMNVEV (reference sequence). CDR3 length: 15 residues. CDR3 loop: CASSLDRGLSYEQYF. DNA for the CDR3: TGTGCCAGCAGTTTGGACAGGGGATTGTCCTACGAGCAGTACTTC.

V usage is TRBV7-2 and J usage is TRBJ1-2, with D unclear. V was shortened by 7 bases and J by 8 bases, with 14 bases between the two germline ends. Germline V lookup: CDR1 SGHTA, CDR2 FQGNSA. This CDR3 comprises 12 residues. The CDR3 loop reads CASTNLSGGYTF. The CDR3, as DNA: TGTGCCAGCACCAACCTCTCCGGAGGCTACACCTTC.

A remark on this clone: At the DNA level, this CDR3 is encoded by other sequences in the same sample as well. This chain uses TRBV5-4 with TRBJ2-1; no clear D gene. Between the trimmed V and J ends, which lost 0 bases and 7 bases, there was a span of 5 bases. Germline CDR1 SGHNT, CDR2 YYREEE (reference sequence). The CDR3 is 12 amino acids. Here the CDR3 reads CASSLDRNEQFF. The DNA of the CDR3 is TGTGCCAGCAGCTTGGATAGGAATGAGCAGTTCTTC.